This T cell receptor beta chain was obtained from a study of neurological immune-mediated disorders. Study-level results: No expanded-clone CDR3 amino acid sequence recurred across subjects, suggesting private TCR-beta repertoires.

Via MiXCR, TCRdb re-called the 5' RACE reads, giving one row per CDR3 protein. In the table there are 74,000 or so distinct CDR3 sequences, roughly 9.9% of which are singletons. As to this clonotype: Its antigen is as yet unknown.

The CDR3 has 12 amino acids. Trimming removed 8 bases at V and 1 base at J, with 9 bases between. Germline CDR1 reads SQVTM; CDR2 reads ANQGSEA. Volunteers from a blood bank in Maryland, USA, constituted the healthy controls. Sequenced sample: PBMCs. The chain employs TRBV29-1 and TRBJ2-1, with D possibly TRBD2 on 5 matching bases. This TCR was recovered from a man aged 50 or older in good health. CDR3 sequence reads: CSLGDSYNEQFF. The CDR3 nucleotides are TGCAGCCTCGGGGATTCCTACAATGAGCAGTTCTTC.